These 13 T cell receptor beta chains originate from one sample sequenced in a study of blood T cell repertoires in COVID-19. Some clones are missing from TCRdb's copy, which holds only in-frame ones; the method was immunoSEQ multiplex PCR. This sample has approximately 170,000 clones, with 80% to 85% found just once. Sequencing was performed on PBMCs or T cells enriched from blood (not recorded which). Source of these receptors: a woman between 50 and 59 years old who had recovered from COVID-19.

The V call is TRBV12-3 or TRBV12-4, the J call TRBJ1-5; D perhaps matches TRBD1 (5 bases). CDR3 length: 11 amino acids. V was clipped by 3 bases and J by 11 bases, with 8 bases between them. The CDR3 DNA reads as TGTGCCAGCAGTTTTTGGGGGGCCCAGCATTTT. This codes for CASSFWGAQHF.

The chain combines TRBV7-3 with TRBJ2-1; D may be TRBD2 (5 bases). The germline gives CDR1 SGHTA, CDR2 FQGTGA. The V end was cut by 8 bases, the J end by 0 bases, with 11 bases between. The CDR3 is 14 amino acids. The CDR3 loop is CASALGSSYNEQFF. In DNA form, the CDR3 reads TGTGCCAGCGCGCTTGGGAGCTCCTACAATGAGCAGTTCTTC.

The rearrangement joins TRBV5-6 to TRBJ2-7; weak D call: TRBD2 (6 bases). The CDR3 has 14 amino acids. Per the germline V gene, CDR1 is SGHDT and CDR2 is YYEEEE. V was pared by 4 bases and J by 4 bases, with 15 bases between. The CDR3, as DNA: TGTGCCAGCAGCAAGGGACGGAGGGAGTACGAGCAGTACTTC. Encoded protein: CASSKGRREYEQYF.

In this sample, this clone turned up a few times. J is TRBJ2-5 and V is TRBV11-2, with D maybe TRBD2 (6 bases). This CDR3 contains 14 residues. Trimming took off 6 bases at V and 2 bases at J, with 13 bases between the two ends. The germline V gene encodes CDR1 SGHAT and CDR2 FQNNGV. The CDR3: CASSPLGGQETQYF. Here the CDR3 DNA reads TGTGCCAGCAGTCCCTTGGGGGGTCAAGAGACCCAGTACTTC.

This clone was seen a handful of times. The J gene is TRBJ2-5, the V gene TRBV5-5, with unresolved D. V lost 5 bases and J 2 bases, leaving 10 bases between the germline ends. The CDR3 extends over 13 amino acids. The germline V gene encodes CDR1 SGHKS and CDR2 YYEKEE (reference sequence). The DNA for the CDR3 is TGTGCCAGCAGAGGAACGGGTCAAGAGACCCAGTACTTC. As protein: CASRGTGQETQYF.

This sequence joins TRBV16 and TRBJ2-7, with a tentative D call TRBD1 (5 bases). V was cut by 3 bases and J by 6 bases, with 15 bases left in between. The V gene's germline CDR1 is KGHSY and CDR2 FQNENV. CDR3 length: 14 residues. The CDR3 loop reads CASSQGQQISEQYF. The CDR3 region has the DNA TGTGCCAGCAGCCAGGGGCAGCAGATTAGCGAGCAGTACTTC.

The rearrangement links TRBV5-5 to TRBJ2-3; a weak D match, TRBD2 (5 bases). The CDR3 loop spans 15 amino acids. V was pared by 2 bases and J by 5 bases, with 15 bases between. Germline values: CDR1 SGHKS, CDR2 YYEKEE (reference sequence). The CDR3 DNA sequence: TGTGCCAGCAGCTTAGGAAGCCTCGGGATAGATACGCAGTATTTT. Its protein is CASSLGSLGIDTQYF.

V gene TRBV6-2 or TRBV6-3 combines with J gene TRBJ1-1; 10 bases fit TRBD1. V shed 4 bases, J shed 3 bases, and the junction held 8 bases outside the gene matches. The germline V gene has CDR1 MNHEY and CDR2 SVGEGT. The CDR3 has 16 amino acids. The CDR3 reads CASSWTGGGVDTEAFF. The CDR3 DNA reads TGTGCCAGCAGTTGGACAGGGGGGGGAGTCGACACTGAAGCTTTCTTT.

This chain links TRBV10-3 with TRBJ1-1, with 7 bases that match TRBD1. Germline CDR1 ENHRY, CDR2 SYGVKD. The CDR3 is 15 residues long. Trimming at V came to 2 bases and at J to 4 bases, leaving 7 bases not matched to a gene. The CDR3 DNA reads TGTGCCATCAGTGAGACAGGGGATAGGGGCACTGAAGCTTTCTTT. This sequence encodes CAISETGDRGTEAFF.

The J gene is TRBJ2-7, the V gene TRBV3-1 (or the pseudogene TRBV3-2); 7 positions match TRBD1. The CDR3 has 14 amino acids. V gave up 1 base and J gave up 5 bases; unmatched junction bases: 5. Looked up from germline, CDR1 is LGHDT and CDR2 is YNNKEL (reference sequence). DNA of the CDR3: TGTGCCAGCAGCCAAGTTCACAGGGGTAACGAGCAGTACTTC. Protein sequence: CASSQVHRGNEQYF.

This clone showed up just once. V is TRBV15 and J is TRBJ2-7; D perhaps matches TRBD2 (5 bases). Trimming took off 1 base at V and 6 bases at J, with 25 bases between the two ends. The CDR3 contains 18 residues. The germline V gene encodes CDR1 LNHNV and CDR2 YYDKDF (reference sequence). The CDR3 coding sequence is TGTGCCACCAGCAGAGGCGGGTATAGGCGACCTAATGTTTCCGAGCAGTACTTC. Translating it yields CATSRGGYRRPNVSEQYF.

This chain connects TRBV5-4 to TRBJ1-1, with D maybe TRBD1 (5 bases). V lost 3 bases and J 1 base, leaving 10 bases between the germline ends. The germline gives CDR1 SGHNT, CDR2 YYREEE (reference sequence). There are 14 residues in the CDR3. The CDR3 reads CASSSGLPNTEAFF. The CDR3 DNA follows: TGTGCCAGCAGCTCGGGACTTCCGAACACTGAAGCTTTCTTT.

This clone was recorded a few times. The chain has TRBV7-2 and TRBJ2-7, with 9 bases identical to TRBD1. CDR1 and CDR2 (germline): SGHTA, FQGNSA. J gave up 4 bases and V 1 base, and 2 bases lay outside the gene matches. This CDR3 has 14 amino acids. The CDR3 DNA is TGTGCCAGCAGCTTAGGGGGACAGGGTTACGAGCAGTACTTC. Protein product: CASSLGGQGYEQYF.